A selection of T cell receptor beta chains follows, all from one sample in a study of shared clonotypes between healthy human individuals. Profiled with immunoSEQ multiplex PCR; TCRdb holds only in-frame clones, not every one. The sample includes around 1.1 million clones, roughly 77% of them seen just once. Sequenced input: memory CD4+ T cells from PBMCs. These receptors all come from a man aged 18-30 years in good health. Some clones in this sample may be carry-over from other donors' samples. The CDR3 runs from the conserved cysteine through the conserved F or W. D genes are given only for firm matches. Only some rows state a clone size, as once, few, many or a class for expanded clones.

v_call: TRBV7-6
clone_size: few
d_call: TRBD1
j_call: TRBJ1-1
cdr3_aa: CASSQQGAKNTEAFF
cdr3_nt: TGTGCCAGCAGCCAGCAGGGGGCGAAGAACACTGAAGCTTTCTTT

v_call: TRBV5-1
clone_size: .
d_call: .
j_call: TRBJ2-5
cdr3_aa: CASSLAAIRSRETQYF
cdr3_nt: TGCGCCAGCAGCTTGGCCGCGATTCGGTCGCGCGAGACCCAGTACTTC

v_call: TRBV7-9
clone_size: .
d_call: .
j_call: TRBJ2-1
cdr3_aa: CASSPRGIEYNEQFF
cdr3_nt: TGTGCCAGCAGCCCCCGGGGAATCGAATACAATGAGCAGTTCTTC

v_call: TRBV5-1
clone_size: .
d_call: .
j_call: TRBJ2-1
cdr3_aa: CASSLVSFGEQFF
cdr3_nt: TGCGCCAGCAGCTTGGTTAGCTTTGGTGAGCAGTTCTTC

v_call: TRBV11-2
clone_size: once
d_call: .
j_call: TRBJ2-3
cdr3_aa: CASSPGSIDGDTQYF
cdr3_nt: TGTGCCAGCAGCCCCGGGTCTATCGATGGAGATACGCAGTATTTT

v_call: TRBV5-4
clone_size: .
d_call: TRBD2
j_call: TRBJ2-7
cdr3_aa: CASSTGTSGRASQYF
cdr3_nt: TGTGCCAGCAGCACTGGGACTAGCGGGAGGGCCTCGCAGTACTTC

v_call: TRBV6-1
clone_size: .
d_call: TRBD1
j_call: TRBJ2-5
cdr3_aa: CASRGTGLETQYF
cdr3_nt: TGTGCCAGCAGGGGGACAGGGTTGGAGACCCAGTACTTC

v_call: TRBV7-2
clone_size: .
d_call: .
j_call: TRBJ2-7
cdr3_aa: CASSYDGTEQYF
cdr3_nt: TGTGCCAGCAGCTACGACGGGACCGAGCAGTACTTC

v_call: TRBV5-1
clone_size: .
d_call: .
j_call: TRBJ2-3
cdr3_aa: CASSFNKYTDTQYF
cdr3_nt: TGCGCCAGCAGTTTCAATAAATACACAGATACGCAGTATTTT

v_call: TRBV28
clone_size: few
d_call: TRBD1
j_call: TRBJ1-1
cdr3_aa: CASRAFRDRSHTEAFF
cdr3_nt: TGTGCCAGCAGAGCCTTCCGGGACAGGAGTCACACTGAAGCTTTCTTT

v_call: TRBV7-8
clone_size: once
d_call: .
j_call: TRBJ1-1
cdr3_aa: CASSMGGARGNTEAFF
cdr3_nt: TGTGCCAGCAGCATGGGGGGGGCGCGGGGAAACACTGAAGCTTTCTTT

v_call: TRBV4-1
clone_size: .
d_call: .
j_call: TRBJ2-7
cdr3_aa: CASSQAQGHSYEQYF
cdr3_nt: TGCGCCAGCAGCCAAGCCCAGGGGCACTCCTACGAGCAGTACTTC

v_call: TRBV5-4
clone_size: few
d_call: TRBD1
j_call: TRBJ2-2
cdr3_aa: CASSLAPGQGTGELFF
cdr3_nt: TGTGCCAGCAGCTTGGCTCCGGGACAGGGGACCGGGGAGCTGTTTTTT

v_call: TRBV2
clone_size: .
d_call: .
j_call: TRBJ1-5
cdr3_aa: CASTEGGGDQPQHF
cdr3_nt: TGTGCCAGCACCGAAGGGGGGGGAGATCAGCCCCAGCATTTT

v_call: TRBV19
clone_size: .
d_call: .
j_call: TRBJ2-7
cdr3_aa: CASSMSAGRYEQYF
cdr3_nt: TGTGCCAGTAGTATGAGCGCGGGGAGGTACGAGCAGTACTTC

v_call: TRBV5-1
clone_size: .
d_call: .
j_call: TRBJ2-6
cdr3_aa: CASSLNLGAAGANVLTF
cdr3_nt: TGCGCCAGCAGCCTTAATCTGGGGGCCGCTGGGGCCAACGTCCTGACTTTC

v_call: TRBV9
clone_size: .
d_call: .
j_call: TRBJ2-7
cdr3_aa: CASSEGKDYEQYF
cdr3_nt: TGTGCCAGCAGCGAAGGTAAAGACTACGAGCAGTACTTC

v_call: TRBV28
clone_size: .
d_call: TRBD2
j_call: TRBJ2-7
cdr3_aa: CASSAQLAGFYEQYF
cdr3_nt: TGTGCCAGCAGCGCACAACTAGCGGGTTTCTACGAGCAGTACTTC

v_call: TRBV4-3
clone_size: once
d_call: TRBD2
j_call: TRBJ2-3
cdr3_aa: CASSQEYSGRAWRTDTQYF
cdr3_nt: TGCGCCAGCAGCCAAGAATATAGCGGGAGGGCCTGGAGGACAGATACGCAGTATTTT

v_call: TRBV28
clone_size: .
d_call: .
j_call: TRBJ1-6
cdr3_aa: CASLRAAASPLHF
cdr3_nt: TGTGCCAGCCTCCGGGCAGCGGCCTCACCCCTCCACTTT

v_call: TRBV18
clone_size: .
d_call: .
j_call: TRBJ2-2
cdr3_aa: CASSPPSPGLRGELFF
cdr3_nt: TGTGCCAGCTCACCGCCTTCACCGGGACTTCGCGGGGAGCTGTTTTTT

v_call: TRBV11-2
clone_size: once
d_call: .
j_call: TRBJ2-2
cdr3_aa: CASSLAPVGGLGAGELFF
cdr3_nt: TGTGCCAGCAGCTTAGCTCCCGTTGGGGGGCTTGGGGCCGGGGAGCTGTTTTTT

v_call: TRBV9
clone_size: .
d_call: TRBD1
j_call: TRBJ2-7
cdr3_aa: CASSVVGQGDEQYF
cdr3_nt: TGTGCCAGCAGCGTAGTGGGACAGGGTGACGAGCAGTACTTC

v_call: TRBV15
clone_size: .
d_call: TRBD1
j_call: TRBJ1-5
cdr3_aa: CATQPRDSVYSNQPQHF
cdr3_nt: TGTGCCACCCAACCCCGGGACAGCGTTTATAGCAATCAGCCCCAGCATTTT

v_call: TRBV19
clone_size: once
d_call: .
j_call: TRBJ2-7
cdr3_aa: CASRAGTHKREQYF
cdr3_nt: TGTGCCAGTAGAGCCGGGACCCATAAGAGAGAGCAGTACTTC

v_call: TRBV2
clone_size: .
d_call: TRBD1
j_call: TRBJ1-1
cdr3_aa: CASSLYGTGADLVTEAFF
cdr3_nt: TGTGCCAGCTCGCTGTACGGGACAGGGGCCGATTTGGTTACTGAAGCTTTCTTT

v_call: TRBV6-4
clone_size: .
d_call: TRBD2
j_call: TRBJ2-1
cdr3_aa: CASARLAGPYNEQFF
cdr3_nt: TGTGCCAGCGCTCGACTAGCGGGGCCATACAATGAGCAGTTCTTC

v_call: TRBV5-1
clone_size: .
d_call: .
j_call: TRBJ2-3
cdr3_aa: CASSRDPDTDTQYF
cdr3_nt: TGCGCCAGCAGCCGGGACCCAGACACAGATACGCAGTATTTT

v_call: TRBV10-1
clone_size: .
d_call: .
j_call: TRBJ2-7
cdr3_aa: CASSDLASSEQYF
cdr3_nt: TGCGCCAGCAGTGACCTAGCATCGTCCGAGCAGTACTTC

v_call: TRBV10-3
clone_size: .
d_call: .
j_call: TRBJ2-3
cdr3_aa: CAISGLGDTQYF
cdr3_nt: TGTGCCATCAGTGGGTTAGGAGATACGCAGTATTTT

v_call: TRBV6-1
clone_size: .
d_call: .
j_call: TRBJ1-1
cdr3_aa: CASSEEGGRTEAFF
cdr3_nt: TGTGCCAGCAGTGAAGAGGGGGGGAGGACTGAAGCTTTCTTT

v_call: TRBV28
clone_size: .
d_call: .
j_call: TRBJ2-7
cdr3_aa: CASSFLVYERQYF
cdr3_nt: TGTGCCAGCAGTTTTCTAGTCTACGAGCGGCAGTACTTC

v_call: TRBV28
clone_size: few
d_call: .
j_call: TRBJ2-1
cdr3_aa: CASSKVDEQFF
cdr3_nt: TGTGCCAGCAGTAAAGTGGATGAGCAGTTCTTC

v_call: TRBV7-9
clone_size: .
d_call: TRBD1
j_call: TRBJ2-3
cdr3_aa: CASSPGTGPGTDTQYF
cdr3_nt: TGTGCCAGCAGCCCGGGGACAGGACCGGGCACAGATACGCAGTATTTT